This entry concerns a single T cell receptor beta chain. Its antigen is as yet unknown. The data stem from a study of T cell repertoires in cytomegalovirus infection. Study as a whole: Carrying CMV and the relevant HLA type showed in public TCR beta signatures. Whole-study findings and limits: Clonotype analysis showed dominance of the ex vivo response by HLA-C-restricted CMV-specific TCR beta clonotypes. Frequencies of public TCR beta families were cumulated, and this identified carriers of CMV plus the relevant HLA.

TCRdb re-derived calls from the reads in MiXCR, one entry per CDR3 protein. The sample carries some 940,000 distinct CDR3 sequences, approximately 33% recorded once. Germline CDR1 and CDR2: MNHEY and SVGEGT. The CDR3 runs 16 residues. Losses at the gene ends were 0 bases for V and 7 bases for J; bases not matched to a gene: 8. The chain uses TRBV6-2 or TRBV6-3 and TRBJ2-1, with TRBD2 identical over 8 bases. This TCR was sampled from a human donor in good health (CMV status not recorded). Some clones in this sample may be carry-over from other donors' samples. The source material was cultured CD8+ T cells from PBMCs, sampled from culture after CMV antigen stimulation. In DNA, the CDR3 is TGTGCCAGCAGTTACTCGTCCGGGGGGGCCGCTAATGAGCAGTTCTTC. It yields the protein CASSYSSGGAANEQFF.